The 22 T cell receptor beta chains below were found in one sample sequenced in a study of response to subunit inactivated influenza vaccine. MiXCR was run by TCRdb on the RT-PCR reads, yielding one entry per CDR3 protein. The sample shows under 200,000 distinct CDR3 sequences, 9.5% to 13% of them seen only once. Material: non-naive T cells sorted from PBMCs, obtained about 6 weeks after vaccination. The source is a man between 45 and 60 years old who received an inactivated influenza vaccine.

This clonotype showed up many times. Here the CDR3 reads CASSQGGTGAQYF. Written as DNA, the CDR3 is TGTGCCAGCAGCCAAGGAGGAACAGGGGCGCAGTACTTC. The chain recombines TRBV3-1 with TRBJ2-7, with 7 positions matching TRBD1. The CDR3 totals 13 residues. V shed 1 base and J 9 bases; nucleotides not matched to a gene: 6. The V gene's germline CDR1 is LGHDT and CDR2 YNNKEL (reference sequence).

The chain couples TRBV3-1 to TRBJ1-6; no clear D gene. CDR1 LGHDT and CDR2 YNNKEL come from the germline V gene (reference sequence). CDR3 length: 13 amino acids. With 5 bases removed from V and 7 bases from J, the gap between germline ends came to 9 bases. The CDR3 DNA reads TGTGCCAGCAGCGCCCCCCCCAATTCACCCCTCCACTTT. Its protein is CASSAPPNSPLHF.

V and J are TRBV7-2 and TRBJ2-7; a weak D match, TRBD1 (7 bases). Germline assignment: CDR1 SGHTA and CDR2 FQGNSA. V was clipped by 0 bases and J by 3 bases, with 15 bases between them. The CDR3 has 16 amino acids. The CDR3 protein is CASSLAPTGRFYEQYF. In DNA form, the CDR3 reads TGTGCCAGCAGCTTAGCTCCGACAGGGAGGTTCTACGAGCAGTACTTC.

This clonotype was counted a few times. J is TRBJ1-2 and V is TRBV5-1; 8 bases map to TRBD1. Germline trimming cut 4 bases from V and 7 bases from J; bases unmatched to any gene: 15. This CDR3 comprises 16 residues. The germline gives CDR1 SGHRS, CDR2 YFSETQ. The chain's CDR3 is CASSGTGGSVVGGYTF. CDR3 nucleotide sequence: TGCGCCAGCAGCGGGACAGGCGGGTCAGTCGTTGGTGGCTACACCTTC.

The chain combines TRBV20-1 with TRBJ2-5; either TRBD1 or TRBD2 may supply D (5 bases each). V was clipped by 1 base and J by 5 bases, with 17 bases between them. The CDR3 sequence is 15 residues long. Germline CDR1 reads DFQATT; CDR2 reads SNEGSKA (reference sequence). The CDR3: CSARVGGSMGETQYF. CDR3 bases: TGCAGTGCTAGAGTTGGGGGTTCAATGGGCGAGACCCAGTACTTC.

This clonotype has more than one count but fewer than ten. The chain is built from TRBV6-1 and TRBJ2-7; maybe TRBD1 (6 bases). The CDR3 consists of 14 residues. Per germline, CDR1 MNHNS and CDR2 SASEGT. The ends were cut back, 6 bases at V and 6 bases at J, with 18 bases in the middle. CDR3 amino acids: CASRPGALSAEQYF. CDR3 DNA sequence: TGTGCCAGCAGGCCAGGGGCCCTGAGCGCCGAGCAGTACTTC.

Many counts were recorded for this clonotype. A read error may produce the germline difference seen at one junction end. V gene TRBV7-9 combines with J gene TRBJ2-7; D uncertain. The germline V gene encodes CDR1 SEHNR and CDR2 FQNEAQ (reference sequence). The CDR3 is 11 residues long. In DNA form, the CDR3 reads TGTGCCAGCAGCTTCTCCCACGAGCAGTACTTC. As protein: CASSFSHEQYF.

This clonotype was counted ten times or more. The rearrangement links TRBV7-2 to TRBJ1-4; 10 bases match TRBD1. V lost 0 bases and J lost 7; bases outside the gene matches: 5. Germline values: CDR1 SGHTA, CDR2 FQGNSA. The CDR3 sequence is 16 residues long. This CDR3 is CASSLAPGQGTEKLFF. The CDR3 DNA reads as TGTGCCAGCAGCTTAGCACCGGGACAGGGGACTGAAAAACTGTTTTTT.

V and J are TRBV24-1 and TRBJ2-5; 11 nucleotides align to TRBD2. V trimming: 4 bases; J trimming: 3 bases; junction bases outside the gene matches: 9. The CDR3 covers 17 residues. The germline V gene has CDR1 KGHDR and CDR2 SFDVKD. CDR3 region: CATSDFTSGGRKETQYF. In DNA, the CDR3 is TGTGCCACCAGTGACTTCACTAGCGGGGGTCGTAAAGAGACCCAGTACTTC.

The V call is TRBV7-9, the J call TRBJ1-1; D uncertain. With 5 bases removed from V and 3 bases from J, the gap between germline ends came to 16 bases. Looked up from germline, CDR1 is SEHNR and CDR2 is FQNEAQ (reference sequence). The CDR3 extends over 15 amino acids. The chain's CDR3 is CASSRGDGPYTEAFF. CDR3 nucleotides: TGTGCCAGCAGCCGCGGCGACGGGCCCTACACTGAAGCTTTCTTT.

Written as DNA, the CDR3 is TGCGCCAGCAGCTTGGCCGCAACTAATGAAAAACTGTTTTTT. It encodes CASSLAATNEKLFF. The chain is built from TRBV5-1 and TRBJ1-4; no reliable D call. Per the germline V gene, CDR1 is SGHRS and CDR2 is YFSETQ. The CDR3 spans 14 residues. V was shortened by 0 bases and J by 0 bases, with 3 bases between the two germline ends.

This clonotype appeared many times. This CDR3 is CASSQGSGFQETQYF. CDR3 in DNA: TGTGCCAGCAGTCAGGGCTCGGGGTTCCAAGAGACCCAGTACTTC. The chain joins TRBV4-2 to TRBJ2-5, with D perhaps assigned TRBD1 or TRBD2 (5 bases each). There are 15 residues in the CDR3. Germline CDR1 LGHNA, CDR2 YNFKEQ. V lost 6 bases and J lost 1, with 15 bases in between.

This clonotype was counted a few times. The rearrangement links TRBV6-5 to TRBJ1-2; D uncertain. Germline loops: CDR1 MNHEY, CDR2 SVGAGI. This CDR3 contains 13 residues. V gave up 0 bases and J gave up 2 bases, with 4 bases separating them. The CDR3 protein is CASSYSGNYGYTF. The CDR3 bases are TGTGCCAGCAGTTACTCGGGGAACTATGGCTACACCTTC.

CDR3 amino acids: CSASSGPLANEQFF. The CDR3 coding sequence is TGCAGTGCTAGCAGCGGACCCCTAGCGAACGAGCAGTTCTTC. V and J are TRBV20-1 and TRBJ2-1; the D gene is possibly TRBD2 (6 bases). This CDR3 is built from 14 residues. V was clipped by 3 bases and J by 10 bases, with 19 bases between them. From germline, CDR1 is DFQATT and CDR2 SNEGSKA (reference sequence).

This clonotype was counted only a few times. The rearrangement uses TRBV11-2 and TRBJ2-3; 9 bases are shared with TRBD2. The V gene end was trimmed by 7 bases and the J gene end by 4 bases; junction bases not matched to a gene: 9. This CDR3 contains 15 residues. Germline CDR1 reads SGHAT; CDR2 reads FQNNGV. Written as DNA, the CDR3 is TGTGCCAGCACGTCCGGGACTAGCTGGGCAGATACGCAGTATTTT. The encoded protein is CASTSGTSWADTQYF.

The table lists this clonotype with a few counts. The gene calls are TRBV2 and TRBJ1-2, with 7 positions matching TRBD1. Germline-derived CDR1 and CDR2 are SNHLY and FYNNEI. This CDR3 is 14 amino acids long. Unmatched junction bases numbered 4, after V lost 4 bases and J lost 2 bases. DNA for the CDR3: TGTGCCAGCAGTGTGGGACAGCCCAACTATGGCTACACCTTC. It translates to CASSVGQPNYGYTF.

The J gene is TRBJ2-1, the V gene TRBV20-1; 14 nucleotides align to TRBD2. CDR3 size: 18 residues. CDR1 and CDR2 (germline): DFQATT, SNEGSKA (reference sequence). V was pared by 2 bases and J by 1 base, with 7 bases of the junction left unmatched. The CDR3 DNA follows: TGCAGTGCTAGATGGGGACTAGCGGGGGTGTCATCCTACAATGAGCAGTTCTTC. Translation gives CSARWGLAGVSSYNEQFF.

The V and J genes are TRBV11-1 and TRBJ2-7; D is unresolved. There are 12 residues in the CDR3. Germline values: CDR1 SGHAT, CDR2 FQDESV (reference sequence). V shed 4 bases and J shed 5 bases, with 9 bases lying between them. The CDR3 region is CASSSGGDEQYF. The CDR3 coding sequence is TGTGCCAGCAGCTCGGGCGGCGACGAGCAGTACTTC. Filled out from reference TRBV11-1 and TRBJ2-7, the complete variable domain reads EAEVAQSPRYKITEKSQAVAFWCDPISGHATLYWYRQILGQGPELLVQFQDESVVDDSQLPKDRFSAERLKGVDSTLKIQPAELGDSAMYLCASSSGGDEQYFGPGTRLTVT.

To note about this clonotype: This may come from a read error, since a much larger clone is one base off. This rearrangement joins TRBV5-1 to TRBJ2-5, with 8 bases that match TRBD1. Germline values: CDR1 SGHRS, CDR2 YFSETQ. The CDR3 sequence is 16 residues long. V shed 4 bases, J shed 6 bases, and the junction held 14 bases outside the gene matches. In DNA form, the CDR3 reads TGCGCCAGCAGCCGTGGCTTGTCCACAGGGGGGAAGACCCAGTACTTC. It specifies CASSRGLSTGGKTQYF.

This clonotype has just a few counts. The V gene is TRBV7-2, the J gene TRBJ1-4; possibly TRBD1 for D (6 bases). CDR1 is SGHTA and CDR2 is FQGNSA in the germline V gene. V was shortened by 0 bases and J by 7 bases, with 12 bases between the two germline ends. There are 15 residues in the CDR3. The CDR3 sequence: CASSLAQGRVEKLFF. The CDR3 DNA reads as TGTGCCAGCAGCTTAGCGCAGGGGCGCGTTGAAAAACTGTTTTTT.

This clonotype showed up just a few times. This chain uses TRBV3-1 with TRBJ2-3; no clear D gene. This CDR3 comprises 14 residues. Trimming left V 0 bases short and J 2 bases short, with 6 bases between. Germline V gene data show CDR1 as LGHDT and CDR2 as YNNKEL (reference sequence). The CDR3 region is CASSQDYATDTQYF. CDR3 nucleotides: TGTGCCAGCAGCCAAGATTACGCCACAGATACGCAGTATTTT.

This clonotype was counted a few times. V gene TRBV9 combines with J gene TRBJ2-6; D is uncertain. Trimming pared 3 bases from V and 4 bases from J, leaving 8 bases between. The CDR3 covers 14 residues. The germline CDR1 and CDR2 sequences are SGDLS and YYNGEE. CDR3 amino acids: CASSAASGANVLTF. The CDR3 coding sequence is TGTGCCAGCAGCGCCGCCTCAGGGGCCAACGTCCTGACTTTC. Full variable domain (outside the CDR3, taken from reference TRBV9 and TRBJ2-6): DSGVTQTPKHLITATGQRVTLRCSPRSGDLSVYWYQQSLDQGLQFLIQYYNGEERAKGNILERFSAQQFPDLHSELNLSSLELGDSALYFCASSAASGANVLTFGAGSRLTVL.